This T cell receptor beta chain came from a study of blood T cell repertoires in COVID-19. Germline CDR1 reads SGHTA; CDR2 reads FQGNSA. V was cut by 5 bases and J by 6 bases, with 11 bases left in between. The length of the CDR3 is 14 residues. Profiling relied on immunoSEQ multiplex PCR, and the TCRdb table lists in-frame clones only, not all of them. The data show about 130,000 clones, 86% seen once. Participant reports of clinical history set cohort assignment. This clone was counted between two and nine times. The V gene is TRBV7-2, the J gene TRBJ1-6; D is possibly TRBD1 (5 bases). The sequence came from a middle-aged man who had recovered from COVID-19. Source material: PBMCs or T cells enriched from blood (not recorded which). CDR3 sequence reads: CASSPLGGNSPLHF. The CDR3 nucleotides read TGTGCCAGCAGCCCCCTCGGGGGTAATTCACCCCTCCACTTT.